The 23 T cell receptor beta chains below were found in one sample sequenced in a study of T cells in Graves' hyperthyroidism and ophthalmopathy (dated by TCRdb to the late 2010s). Receptor amplification or capture employed multiplex PCR. This sample was sequenced with an Illumina HiSeq 2000. The TCR beta CDR3 regions were amplified from the RNA transcripts. The TCR CDR3 was subjected to a first round of RT-PCR using the HTBI primer set and the Qiagen OneStep RT-PCR kit. Starting from the raw public reads, TCRdb applied fastp trimming at Q25, assembled clones with MiXCR and retained in-frame beta chains. CDR3 protein duplicates are merged, each entry listing the most common genes and DNA. Recorded for this sample are nearly 600,000 distinct CDR3 sequences; 14% of them occurred a single time. The ten largest clones add up to less than 6% of the sample. Sequenced material: blood. The receptors were sampled from a woman aged 25 to 39 with Graves' hyperthyroidism that later progressed to Graves' ophthalmopathy.

This chain connects TRBV9 to TRBJ2-1, with TRBD1 identical over 9 bases. J was trimmed by 12 bases and V by 4 bases; bases with no gene match: 14. From germline, CDR1 is SGDLS and CDR2 YYNGEE. This CDR3 region has 15 residues. For the CDR3, the DNA is TGTGCCAGCAGCCCCTGGGACAGGGATCGGGGAGGGCAGTTCTTC. It yields the protein CASSPWDRDRGGQFF.

This clonotype has only a few counts. The chain has TRBV7-2 and TRBJ2-7, with 12 positions matching TRBD1. From germline, CDR1 is SGHTA and CDR2 FQGNSA. This CDR3 has 15 amino acids. V lost 5 bases and J lost 7; bases outside the gene matches: 9. As DNA, the CDR3 is TGTGCCAGCAGCCAGTGGGGACAGGGGGCGGGTGAGCAGTACTTC. Translation: CASSQWGQGAGEQYF.

This clonotype was seen many times. The junction shows a germline mismatch at one end, possibly a read error. The chain links TRBV7-9 to TRBJ2-7; possibly TRBD1 for D (6 bases). CDR3 length: 14 amino acids. Germline CDR1 reads SEHNR; CDR2 reads FQNEAQ (reference sequence). The CDR3 loop is CASTLGQSSYEQYF. The DNA of the CDR3 is TGTGCCAGCACCTTAGGACAGAGCTCCTACGAGCAGTACTTC.

In this sample, this clonotype turned up a few times. A junction end diverges from the germline sequence, so it may reflect a read error. This chain links TRBV5-1 with TRBJ2-2, with D tentatively TRBD2 (5 bases). There are 15 residues in the CDR3. Germline CDR1 and CDR2: SGHRS and YFSETQ. This chain's CDR3 is CASSLSEGYTGEPFF. DNA for the CDR3: TGCGCCAGCAGCTTGTCTGAGGGTTACACCGGGGAGCCGTTTTTT.

With respect to this clonotype: This clone may be a read error of a much larger clone one base away. The chain combines TRBV2 with TRBJ2-1; TRBD2 matches at 11 bases. The V gene end was trimmed by 6 bases and the J gene end by 6 bases; junction bases not matched to a gene: 1. Germline V gene data show CDR1 as SNHLY and CDR2 as FYNNEI. The CDR3 totals 13 residues. The chain's CDR3 is CASRGTSGNEQFF. The CDR3 DNA follows: TGTGCCAGCAGAGGGACTAGCGGCAATGAGCAGTTCTTC.

This clonotype was picked up many times. The genes are TRBV2 and TRBJ1-4, with 7 bases matching TRBD1. The CDR3 is 13 residues long. With 4 bases clipped from V and 10 bases from J, the junction kept 6 bases outside the gene matches. The germline CDR1 and CDR2 sequences are SNHLY and FYNNEI. Written as DNA, the CDR3 is TGTGCCAGCAGTGGACAGGGAGAAGGAAAACTGTTTTTT. Encoded protein: CASSGQGEGKLFF.

V is TRBV12-3 or TRBV12-4 and J is TRBJ2-7, with D perhaps assigned TRBD1 or TRBD2 (5 bases each). V lost 5 bases and J 4 bases, leaving 18 bases between the germline ends. This CDR3 comprises 15 residues. Here the CDR3 reads CASSHPGTGGYEQYF. DNA for the CDR3: TGTGCCAGCAGTCACCCCGGGACGGGCGGGTACGAGCAGTACTTC.

This clonotype was seen repeatedly, ten times or more. The gene calls are TRBV18 and TRBJ2-3, with D perhaps matching TRBD1 or TRBD2 (5 bases each). Trimming removed 3 bases from V and 5 bases from J, with 9 bases in between. Germline CDR1 is KGHSH and CDR2 is LQKENI. This CDR3 is 13 amino acids long. CDR3 region: CASSPGEIDTQYF. For the CDR3, the DNA is TGTGCCAGCTCACCGGGGGAGATAGATACGCAGTATTTT.

There are many counts of this clonotype. The J gene is TRBJ2-1, the V gene TRBV10-3, with D perhaps matching TRBD1 (5 bases). CDR3 length: 11 amino acids. Trimming removed 4 bases at V and 8 bases at J, with 6 bases between. Germline V gene sequence: CDR1 ENHRY, CDR2 SYGVKD. The DNA for the CDR3 is TGTGCCATCAGTGTAGGGGATGAGCAGTTCTTC. It is translated as CAISVGDEQFF.

This clonotype was counted between two and nine times. The chain carries TRBV30 and TRBJ1-4, with D tentatively TRBD1 (5 bases). Germline values: CDR1 GTSNPN, CDR2 SVGIG (reference sequence). CDR3 length: 13 residues. V gave up 1 base and J gave up 8 bases, with 11 bases separating them. The CDR3 reads CAWSGGEGEKLFF. CDR3 in DNA: TGTGCCTGGAGTGGAGGGGAAGGGGAAAAACTGTTTTTT. Full variable domain (rest looked up from reference TRBV30 and TRBJ1-4): SQTIHQWPATLVQPVGSPLSLECTVEGTSNPNLYWYRQAAGRGLQLLFYSVGIGQISSEVPQNLSASRPQDRQFILSSKKLLLSDSGFYLCAWSGGEGEKLFFGSGTQLSVL.

This clonotype has at least ten counts. V usage is TRBV18 and J usage is TRBJ2-1; 13 nucleotides agree with TRBD2. The CDR3 sequence is 16 residues long. V lost 5 bases to trimming and J lost 5 bases; unmatched junction nucleotides: 6. Per the germline V gene, CDR1 is KGHSH and CDR2 is LQKENI. The CDR3 DNA sequence: TGTGCCAGCTCAGCCCGACTAGCGGGAGGTAACAATGAGCAGTTCTTC. Its translation is CASSARLAGGNNEQFF.

V is TRBV5-6 and J is TRBJ1-1; no definite D call. Trimming stripped 9 bases from V and 7 bases from J, with 16 bases between. CDR1 and CDR2 (germline): SGHDT, YYEEEE. The CDR3 runs 12 residues. CDR3 region: CATRKGFSEAFF. In DNA, the CDR3 is TGTGCCACCAGAAAGGGTTTCAGTGAAGCTTTCTTT. The full variable domain, with the rest looked up from reference TRBV5-6 and TRBJ1-1, is DAGVTQSPTHLIKTRGQQVTLRCSPKSGHDTVSWYQQALGQGPQFIFQYYEEEERQRGNFPDRFSGHQFPNYSSELNVNALLLGDSALYLCATRKGFSEAFFGQGTRLTVV.

The V call is TRBV12-3 or TRBV12-4, the J call TRBJ2-3; 10 nucleotides agree with TRBD1. The CDR3 is 15 residues long. The trim removed 6 bases at V and 1 base at J, leaving 4 bases unmatched. In DNA form, the CDR3 reads TGTGCCAGCAGCCCTGACAGGGGGCGCACAGATACGCAGTATTTT. This encodes CASSPDRGRTDTQYF.

This clonotype was seen repeatedly, ten times or more. The chain combines TRBV7-2 with TRBJ1-2, with D perhaps matching TRBD1 (6 bases). From germline, CDR1 is SGHTA and CDR2 FQGNSA. This CDR3 comprises 16 residues. V shed 5 bases and J shed 4 bases, with 20 bases lying between them. The CDR3 DNA follows: TGTGCCAGCAGCCCGGGGCAGGGGCCATGGGGCTATGGCTACACCTTC. This sequence encodes CASSPGQGPWGYGYTF.

The chain recombines TRBV20-1 with TRBJ2-1, with D maybe TRBD2 (6 bases). V was clipped by 0 bases and J by 6 bases, with 21 bases between them. The germline CDR1 and CDR2 sequences are DFQATT and SNEGSKA (reference sequence). The length of the CDR3 is 17 residues. CDR3 loop: CSARDGATGAKGNEQFF. In nucleotides, the CDR3 is TGCAGTGCTAGAGATGGGGCCACGGGAGCCAAAGGCAATGAGCAGTTCTTC.

The chain links TRBV4-3 to TRBJ1-4; D ambiguous. CDR3 length equals 17 residues. V was pared by 1 base and J by 2 bases, with 14 bases between. Germline CDR1 is LGHNA and CDR2 is YSLEER. Written as DNA, the CDR3 is TGCGCCAGCAGCCAAGGTCCCCCGGGAAATACTAATGAAAAACTGTTTTTT. Its protein product is CASSQGPPGNTNEKLFF.

As to this clonotype: One junction end disagrees with the germline gene, perhaps due to a read error. V is TRBV12-3 or TRBV12-4 and J is TRBJ2-1; a weak D match, TRBD1 (6 bases). This CDR3 contains 17 residues. This CDR3 reads CASSLASGRIGDNEQFF. CDR3 coding DNA: TGTGCCAGCAGTTTAGCTTCTGGAAGAATCGGGGACAATGAGCAATTCTTC.

This clonotype has a count of ten or more. This chain uses TRBV27 with TRBJ1-1; no firm D call. The CDR3 covers 13 residues. Germline V lookup: CDR1 MNHEY, CDR2 SMNVEV (reference sequence). Trimming removed 6 bases from V and 0 bases from J, with 8 bases in between. The CDR3 nucleotides are TGTGCCAGCAGCAGATCGATGAACACTGAAGCTTTCTTT. Translation gives CASSRSMNTEAFF.

This clonotype has at least ten counts. The rearrangement links TRBV5-1 to TRBJ2-5, with 11 bases matching TRBD2. The length of the CDR3 is 15 residues. Germline assignment: CDR1 SGHRS and CDR2 YFSETQ. The J segment lost 3 bases and the V segment lost 4 bases, leaving 5 bases of the junction unmatched. CDR3 region: CASSAGTSGEETQYF. In nucleotides, the CDR3 is TGCGCCAGCAGCGCAGGGACTAGCGGAGAAGAGACCCAGTACTTC.

With respect to this clonotype: A much more abundant neighbour one base away suggests this may be a read error. The final CDR3 position lacks the conserved phenylalanine or tryptophan, pointing to a likely read error. V is TRBV11-1 and J is TRBJ2-1; D gene ambiguous. The CDR3 is 15 residues long. Germline lookup yields CDR1 SGHAT and CDR2 FQDESV (reference sequence). The V end lost 2 bases, the J end lost 2 bases, and 10 bases lay between the germline ends. CDR3 DNA: TGTGCCAGCAGCTTACGTAGCCCTACCTACAATGAGCAGTTCTAC. Translating it yields CASSLRSPTYNEQFY.

The chain couples TRBV9 to TRBJ2-1; TRBD2 agrees at 12 bases. V was pared by 2 bases and J by 4 bases, with 1 base of the junction left unmatched. CDR1 SGDLS and CDR2 YYNGEE come from the germline V gene. The CDR3 totals 15 residues. CDR3 sequence reads: CASSVLAGGYNEQFF. The CDR3 coding sequence is TGTGCCAGCAGCGTGCTAGCGGGAGGGTACAATGAGCAGTTCTTC.

This chain links TRBV29-1 with TRBJ2-7; no clear D. The V end was cut by 0 bases, the J end by 0 bases, with 18 bases between. Germline V gene lookup returns CDR1 SQVTM and CDR2 ANQGSEA. This CDR3 comprises 17 residues. The CDR3 DNA follows: TGCAGCGTTGAAGAGGCGACGGGTAGTCTTAGCTCCTACGAGCAGTACTTC. This gives the protein CSVEEATGSLSSYEQYF.

With regard to this clonotype: At one of its ends the junction is not consistent with the germline gene, which may arise from a read error. The chain combines TRBV12-3 or TRBV12-4 with TRBJ1-1, with TRBD1 as a possible D gene (5 bases). The CDR3 length is 14 residues. CDR3 amino acids: CASGLSGRYAEAFF. DNA for the CDR3: TGTGCCAGCGGTTTGTCGGGACGCTACGCTGAAGCTTTCTTT.